The T cell receptor (beta chain) under discussion was sequenced for a study of shared clonotypes between healthy human individuals. Using immunoSEQ multiplex PCR, the repertoire was profiled, and TCRdb retains in-frame clones only, with some absent. The sample includes around 1.9 million clones, 85% to 95% seen only once; the top ten take under 2%. Broader study findings: Naive subsets typically showed greater estimated richness than memory subsets.

Terminally differentiated effector memory CD45RA+ cells were left out of the naive CD8 fraction, which was CD45RO-negative and positively selected for CCR7. The CDR3 is 16 residues long. The V gene lost 3 bases and the J gene lost 0 bases, with 14 bases spanning the gap. In germline, CDR1 is LNHNV, CDR2 YYDKDF (reference sequence). Details on this clone: The antigen remains undetermined.

This chain joins TRBV15 and TRBJ1-2; D is uncertain. The TCR was taken from a man between 18 and 35 years old in good health. Some clones in this sample may be carry-over from other donors' samples. Sequenced: naive CD8+ T cells from PBMCs. CDR3 region: CATSSLPAESNYGYTF. Written as DNA, the CDR3 is TGTGCCACCAGCAGTCTCCCGGCAGAATCTAACTATGGCTACACCTTC.